One and the same sample provided the 5 T cell receptor beta chains below, sequenced in a study of blood T cell repertoires in COVID-19. The protocol was immunoSEQ multiplex PCR, while the TCRdb copy is restricted to in-frame clones and leaves out a portion. The table includes over 250,000 clones, roughly 87% detected once. Input material: PBMCs or T cells enriched from blood (not recorded which). These receptors were taken from a woman aged 18-35 years who had recovered from COVID-19.

The chain employs TRBV7-6 and TRBJ2-1; 7 nucleotides line up with TRBD2. CDR3 size: 17 residues. V was pared by 0 bases and J by 3 bases, with 8 bases of the junction left unmatched. Germline V lookup: CDR1 SGHVS, CDR2 FNYEAQ. For the CDR3, the DNA is TGTGCCAGCAGCTTAGCGAGACTAGCAGGAAGCTACAATGAGCAGTTCTTC. Protein: CASSLARLAGSYNEQFF.

This rearrangement joins TRBV28 to TRBJ1-2, with D hard to call. The CDR3 has 12 amino acids. Germline V gene lookup returns CDR1 MDHEN and CDR2 SYDVKM. Trimming pared 10 bases from V and 2 bases from J, leaving 11 bases between. CDR3 residues: CAIQIPNYGYTF. The DNA of the CDR3 is TGTGCCATCCAGATTCCAAACTATGGCTACACCTTC.

The sample holds a few counts of this clone. This rearrangement joins TRBV6-5 to TRBJ2-5; 10 bases are shared with TRBD2. V lost 2 bases to trimming and J lost 5 bases; unmatched junction nucleotides: 5. Germline V gene data show CDR1 as MNHEY and CDR2 as SVGAGI. The CDR3 covers 15 residues. This CDR3 is CASSYTLAGVETQYF. CDR3 in DNA: TGTGCCAGCAGTTACACGCTAGCGGGAGTTGAGACCCAGTACTTC.

This rearrangement joins TRBV5-6 to TRBJ1-2, with D possibly being TRBD1 (5 bases). In germline, CDR1 is SGHDT, CDR2 YYEEEE. CDR3 length: 14 residues. The germline V and J ends were trimmed by 3 bases and 0 bases, with 9 bases remaining between them. The CDR3 sequence is CASSSGGANYGYTF. Here the CDR3 DNA reads TGTGCCAGCAGCTCGGGGGGAGCTAACTATGGCTACACCTTC.

The chain uses TRBV3-1 (or the pseudogene TRBV3-2) and TRBJ1-2; 8 bases are a match to TRBD1. Germline CDR1 is LGHDT and CDR2 is YNNKEL (reference sequence). The CDR3 totals 15 residues. The trim removed 1 base at V and 1 base at J, leaving 2 bases unmatched. This CDR3 reads CASSQADRVNYGYTF. The CDR3 region has the DNA TGTGCCAGCAGCCAAGCGGACAGGGTTAACTATGGCTACACCTTC.